This TCR beta chain was recovered during a study of technical replicates of blood from several donors. Generated by immunoSEQ multiplex PCR, the TCRdb table keeps only in-frame clones and is missing some. The sample contains 70,000 to 85,000 clones, 80% to 95% of which appear only once. The receptor was isolated from a human donor in good health. The sample consisted of T cells isolated from PBMCs.

CDR3 residues: CASSIVAGAGNEQFF. The CDR3 bases are TGTGCCAGTAGTATAGTAGCGGGAGCGGGGAATGAGCAGTTCTTC. The V and J genes are TRBV19 and TRBJ2-1; TRBD2 matches at 9 bases. With 1 base clipped from V and 7 bases from J, the junction kept 5 bases outside the gene matches. CDR3 length: 15 amino acids. Per germline, CDR1 LNHDA and CDR2 SQIVND (reference sequence).